This entry lists 24 T cell receptor beta chains sequenced from one sample in a study of neurological immune-mediated disorders. In TCRdb, the 5' RACE reads were re-called with MiXCR into one record per CDR3 protein. In the table there are roughly 16,000 distinct CDR3 sequences, 9% of which are singletons. The sequencing input was CD8+ T cells from blood. The receptors were gathered from a man in his fifties in good health.

This clonotype was found many times. This sequence joins TRBV7-8 and TRBJ2-2, with D possibly being TRBD1 or TRBD2 (5 bases each). Per germline, CDR1 SGHVS and CDR2 FQNEAQ. The V gene lost 0 bases and the J gene lost 7 bases, with 24 bases spanning the gap. The CDR3 consists of 19 residues. This chain's CDR3 is CASSLALVGGVRSDGELFF. CDR3 in DNA: TGTGCCAGCAGCTTAGCGTTGGTTGGGGGAGTGAGAAGTGACGGGGAGCTGTTTTTT.

This clonotype was found many times. The chain joins TRBV7-3 to TRBJ2-3, with 9 bases aligning to TRBD1. The CDR3 extends over 17 amino acids. CDR1 and CDR2 (germline): SGHTA, FQGTGA. J gave up 2 bases and V 5 bases, and 11 bases lay outside the gene matches. CDR3 sequence: CASSRDAGTGITDTQYF. CDR3 nucleotide sequence: TGTGCCAGCAGCAGGGATGCCGGGACAGGGATCACAGATACGCAGTATTTT.

This clonotype was observed many times. V usage is TRBV7-9 and J usage is TRBJ1-5; no firm D call. Germline V gene sequence: CDR1 SEHNR, CDR2 FQNEAQ (reference sequence). V was shortened by 2 bases and J by 7 bases, with 9 bases between the two germline ends. The CDR3 has 13 amino acids. This chain's CDR3 is CASSLWGEQPQHF. The CDR3 DNA follows: TGTGCCAGCAGCTTATGGGGTGAGCAGCCCCAGCATTTT.

This clonotype was detected ten times or more. J is TRBJ2-1 and V is TRBV7-9; D perhaps matches TRBD1 (5 bases). The CDR3 extends over 17 amino acids. V gave up 5 bases and J gave up 3 bases, with 20 bases separating them. Germline values: CDR1 SEHNR, CDR2 FQNEAQ (reference sequence). The CDR3 sequence: CASSLLFTGEIYNEQFF. CDR3 in DNA: TGTGCCAGCAGCCTCCTGTTCACAGGAGAGATCTACAATGAGCAGTTCTTC.

This clonotype was found many times. The chain has TRBV29-1 and TRBJ2-7, with a possible D match to TRBD1 (5 bases). The V end was cut by 7 bases, the J end by 0 bases, with 13 bases between. The CDR3 has 13 amino acids. Germline assignment: CDR1 SQVTM and CDR2 ANQGSEA. CDR3 nucleotides: TGCAGCGGACGTCAGACAGACTCCTACGAGCAGTACTTC. Amino acids: CSGRQTDSYEQYF.

This clonotype was detected ten times or more. The chain has TRBV6-5 and TRBJ2-1; 7 bases are a match to TRBD2. The V gene end was trimmed by 4 bases and the J gene end by 5 bases; junction bases not matched to a gene: 11. This CDR3 contains 16 residues. Germline CDR1 and CDR2: MNHEY and SVGAGI. This chain's CDR3 is CASSWVAGAMDNEQFF. In DNA form, the CDR3 reads TGTGCCAGCAGTTGGGTGGCGGGAGCGATGGACAATGAGCAGTTCTTC.

This clonotype was recorded once. V usage is TRBV5-1 and J usage is TRBJ2-7; possibly TRBD1 or TRBD2 for D (6 bases each). Trimming shortened V by 4 bases and J by 3 bases, and 20 bases separated the two germline ends. The V gene's germline CDR1 is SGHRS and CDR2 YFSETQ. CDR3 length equals 16 residues. CDR3 DNA: TGCGCCAGCAGCCCCTCCCGGCGCGGGACAATCTACGAGCAGTACTTC. Residues: CASSPSRRGTIYEQYF.

This clonotype appeared many times. This chain links TRBV19 with TRBJ2-7; D is perhaps TRBD1 or TRBD2 (6 bases each). The CDR3 extends over 16 amino acids. V was shortened by 3 bases and J by 6 bases, with 21 bases between the two germline ends. Germline V gives CDR1 LNHDA, CDR2 SQIVND (reference sequence). The CDR3, as DNA: TGTGCCAGTAGTATCTTTCTTTGGAACAGGGACTCCGAGCAGTACTTC. It specifies CASSIFLWNRDSEQYF.

This clonotype was recorded at least ten times. The rearrangement joins TRBV25-1 to TRBJ1-5; perhaps TRBD1 as D (6 bases). CDR1 and CDR2 from the germline V gene are MGHDK and SYGVNS. This CDR3 spans 15 amino acids. V was shortened by 6 bases and J by 0 bases, with 12 bases between the two germline ends. CDR3 DNA: TGTGCCAGCAGGAACAGGGCCCTTAGCAATCAGCCCCAGCATTTT. Protein sequence: CASRNRALSNQPQHF.

This clonotype has at least ten counts. The rearrangement joins TRBV29-1 to TRBJ2-3; 10 bases are shared with TRBD1. Germline CDR1 and CDR2: SQVTM and ANQGSEA. V gave up 6 bases and J gave up 1 base; unmatched junction bases: 4. The length of the CDR3 is 14 residues. This CDR3 is CSVGTGVGTDTQYF. The CDR3 nucleotides read TGCAGCGTGGGGACAGGGGTCGGCACAGATACGCAGTATTTT.

This clonotype was seen repeatedly, ten times or more. The rearrangement joins TRBV5-1 to TRBJ2-1; TRBD1 aligns across 9 bases. The trim removed 6 bases at V and 9 bases at J, leaving 10 bases unmatched. Germline CDR1 SGHRS, CDR2 YFSETQ. The CDR3 is made up of 14 amino acids. CDR3 residues: CASTPGQGASEQFF. CDR3 sequence (DNA): TGCGCCAGCACCCCGGGACAGGGCGCGAGTGAGCAGTTCTTC. The full variable domain, completed using reference TRBV5-1 and TRBJ2-1, is KAGVTQTPRYLIKTRGQQVTLSCSPISGHRSVSWYQQTPGQGLQFLFEYFSETQRNKGNFPGRFSGRQFSNSRSEMNVSTLELGDSALYLCASTPGQGASEQFFGPGTRLTVL.

This clonotype was seen at least ten times. The chain has TRBV5-6 and TRBJ2-1; 10 positions agree with TRBD2. Germline values: CDR1 SGHDT, CDR2 YYEEEE. This CDR3 is 15 amino acids long. V lost 4 bases, J lost 4 bases, and 5 bases stayed unmatched. CDR3 sequence (DNA): TGTGCCAGCAGCCCTTGGGGACTAGCGTACAATGAGCAGTTCTTC. Translation gives CASSPWGLAYNEQFF.

Ten or more counts support this clonotype. V gene TRBV6-2 or TRBV6-3 combines with J gene TRBJ2-3, with 10 positions matching TRBD2. V shed 0 bases, J shed 3 bases, and the junction held 12 bases outside the gene matches. CDR1 is MNHEY, CDR2 SVGEGT, per germline. This CDR3 spans 19 amino acids. The CDR3 region is CASSYSDLAGEVRTDTQYF. DNA of the CDR3: TGTGCCAGCAGTTACTCGGACCTAGCGGGAGAAGTCAGAACAGATACGCAGTATTTT.

This clonotype was seen at least ten times. This chain joins TRBV9 and TRBJ2-1; D not resolved. This CDR3 is built from 14 residues. V lost 0 bases and J lost 7, with 11 bases in between. In germline, CDR1 is SGDLS, CDR2 YYNGEE. Here the CDR3 DNA reads TGTGCCAGCAGCGTAGATTCTAGACCAAATGAGCAGTTCTTC. This translates into CASSVDSRPNEQFF.

At least ten counts were recorded for this clonotype. The chain employs TRBV7-9 and TRBJ2-6, with 8 bases aligning to TRBD2. The CDR3 is made up of 15 amino acids. Germline values: CDR1 SEHNR, CDR2 FQNEAQ (reference sequence). With 4 bases clipped from V and 2 bases from J, the junction kept 1 base outside the gene matches. CDR3 DNA sequence: TGTGCCAGCAGCTCGGGGGGGGCTGGGGCCAACGTCCTGACTTTC. Amino acids: CASSSGGAGANVLTF. Together with reference TRBV7-9 and TRBJ2-6, the CDR3 gives the full variable domain: DTGVSQNPRHKITKRGQNVTFRCDPISEHNRLYWYRQTLGQGPEFLTYFQNEAQLEKSRLLSDRFSAERPKGSFSTLEIQRTEQGDSAMYLCASSSGGAGANVLTFGAGSRLTVL.

At least ten counts were recorded for this clonotype. V is TRBV20-1 and J is TRBJ2-7, with D hard to call. CDR3 length equals 15 residues. The germline V gene has CDR1 DFQATT and CDR2 SNEGSKA (reference sequence). Between the trimmed V and J ends, which lost 0 bases and 7 bases, there was a span of 19 bases. CDR3 loop: CSARDTAPSGEEQYF. CDR3 in DNA: TGCAGTGCTAGAGATACGGCGCCATCCGGTGAGGAGCAGTACTTC.

This clonotype has ten or more counts. V usage is TRBV29-1 and J usage is TRBJ2-1; 13 nucleotides line up with TRBD2. CDR1 and CDR2 from the germline V gene are SQVTM and ANQGSEA. With V trimmed by 4 bases and J by 8 bases, 8 bases remained unmatched. The CDR3 extends over 15 amino acids. CDR3 DNA: TGCAGCGTTGGTACTAGCGGGAGGGTTGTAGATGAGCAGTTCTTC. Encoded protein: CSVGTSGRVVDEQFF.

This clonotype appeared many times. This chain uses TRBV6-5 with TRBJ2-1, with 7 positions matching TRBD1. With 6 bases clipped from V and 3 bases from J, the junction kept 8 bases outside the gene matches. The CDR3 has 15 residues. Germline V lookup: CDR1 MNHEY, CDR2 SVGAGI. DNA for the CDR3: TGTGCCAGCAGCCTCGACAGGGAATTCTACAATGAGCAGTTCTTC. It yields the protein CASSLDREFYNEQFF.

There are many counts of this clonotype. The gene calls are TRBV24-1 and TRBJ2-5; TRBD1 matches at 10 bases. The junction had 6 bases not matched to a gene; V was cut back by 4 bases and J by 2 bases. Germline-derived CDR1 and CDR2 are KGHDR and SFDVKD. This CDR3 region has 16 residues. The chain's CDR3 is CATSDPGTGVQETQYF. The DNA for the CDR3 is TGTGCCACCAGTGACCCCGGGACAGGGGTACAAGAGACCCAGTACTTC.

This clonotype was observed at least ten times. The DNA for the CDR3 is TGTGCCAGCAGTTTACCAGGGACTGAAGCTTTCTTT. Its translation: CASSLPGTEAFF. V and J are TRBV12-3 or TRBV12-4 and TRBJ1-1; possible D gene TRBD1, 5 bases. The CDR3 totals 12 residues. Trimming left V 2 bases short and J 5 bases short, with 6 bases between.

This clonotype was seen ten or more times. The rearrangement joins TRBV25-1 to TRBJ2-5, with TRBD2 matching over 7 bases. There are 14 residues in the CDR3. Germline assignment: CDR1 MGHDK and CDR2 SYGVNS. J gave up 5 bases and V 3 bases, and 6 bases lay outside the gene matches. This CDR3 reads CASSDRGGGETQYF. DNA for the CDR3: TGTGCCAGCAGTGATCGCGGGGGAGGGGAGACCCAGTACTTC.

In this sample, this clonotype turned up many times. The chain uses TRBV18 and TRBJ2-1, with a weak D call TRBD2 (6 bases). V gave up 3 bases and J gave up 3 bases, with 9 bases separating them. The CDR3 runs to 14 residues. CDR1 is KGHSH, CDR2 LQKENI, per germline. CDR3 sequence: CASSPGRDYNEQFF. CDR3 DNA sequence: TGTGCCAGCTCACCTGGGCGGGACTACAATGAGCAGTTCTTC. The full variable domain, in which reference TRBV18 and TRBJ2-1 provide the parts outside the CDR3, is NAGVMQNPRHLVRRRGQEARLRCSPMKGHSHVYWYRQLPEEGLKFMVYLQKENIIDESGMPKERFSAEFPKEGPSILRIQQVVRGDSAAYFCASSPGRDYNEQFFGPGTRLTVL.

This sequence joins TRBV20-1 and TRBJ2-1; D not resolved. CDR1 and CDR2 (germline): DFQATT, SNEGSKA (reference sequence). V lost 6 bases and J lost 9, with 15 bases in between. The CDR3 length is 12 residues. The CDR3 loop reads CSAPYHRSEQFF. The DNA for the CDR3 is TGCAGTGCCCCCTATCACCGGAGTGAGCAGTTCTTC.

This clonotype showed up many times. The chain has TRBV27 and TRBJ1-6; D not resolved. V was pared by 0 bases and J by 9 bases, with 12 bases between. Germline V gives CDR1 MNHEY, CDR2 SMNVEV (reference sequence). The CDR3 has 15 amino acids. The CDR3 loop is CASSLSERVISPLHF. As DNA, the CDR3 is TGTGCCAGCAGTTTATCGGAGCGGGTTATTTCACCCCTCCACTTT.